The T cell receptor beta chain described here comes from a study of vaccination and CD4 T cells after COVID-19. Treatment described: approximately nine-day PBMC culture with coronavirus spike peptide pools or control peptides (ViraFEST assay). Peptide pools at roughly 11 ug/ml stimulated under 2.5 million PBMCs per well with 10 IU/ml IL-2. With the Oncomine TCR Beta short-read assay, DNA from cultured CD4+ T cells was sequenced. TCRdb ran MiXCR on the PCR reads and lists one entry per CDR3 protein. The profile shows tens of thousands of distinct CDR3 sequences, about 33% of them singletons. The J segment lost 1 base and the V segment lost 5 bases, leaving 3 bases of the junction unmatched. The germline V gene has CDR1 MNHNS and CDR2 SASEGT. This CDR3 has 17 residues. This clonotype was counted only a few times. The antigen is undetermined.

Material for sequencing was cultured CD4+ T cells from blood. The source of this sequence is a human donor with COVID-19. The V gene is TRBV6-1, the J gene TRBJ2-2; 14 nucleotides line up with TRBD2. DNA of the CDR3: TGTGCCAGCAGTCGACTAGCGGGGGGGATGAACACCGGGGAGCTGTTTTTT. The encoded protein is CASSRLAGGMNTGELFF.